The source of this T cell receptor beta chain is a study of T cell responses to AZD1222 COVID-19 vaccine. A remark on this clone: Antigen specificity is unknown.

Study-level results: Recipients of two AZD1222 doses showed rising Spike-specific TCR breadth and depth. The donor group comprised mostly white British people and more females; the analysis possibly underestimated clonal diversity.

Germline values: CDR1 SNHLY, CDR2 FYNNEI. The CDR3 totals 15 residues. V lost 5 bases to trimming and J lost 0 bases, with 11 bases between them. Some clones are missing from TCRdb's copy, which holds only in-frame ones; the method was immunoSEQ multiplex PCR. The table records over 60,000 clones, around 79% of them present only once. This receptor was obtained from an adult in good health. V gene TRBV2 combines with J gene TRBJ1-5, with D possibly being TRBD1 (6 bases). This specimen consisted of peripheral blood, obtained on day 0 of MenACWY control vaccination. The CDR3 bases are TGTGCCAGCAGTTTGGACAGCAATAGCAATCAGCCCCAGCATTTT. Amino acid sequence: CASSLDSNSNQPQHF.